The entry below describes one T cell receptor (beta chain). This sample is part of a study of shared clonotypes between healthy human individuals. Germline CDR1 is LNHNV and CDR2 is YYDKDF (reference sequence). The CDR3 has 17 amino acids. The V gene end was trimmed by 0 bases and the J gene end by 7 bases; junction bases not matched to a gene: 8. Measured with immunoSEQ multiplex PCR; TCRdb has only the in-frame clones, and not every one. This sample has 2 million to 2.5 million clones, with roughly 90% found just once. The TCR sequence derives from a man aged 18 to 35 in good health. Some clones in this sample may be carry-over from other donors' samples. The V and J genes are TRBV15 and TRBJ2-1; 11 nucleotides line up with TRBD2. Input material: naive CD4+ T cells from PBMCs. Subset specified: CD45RA+ positively selected. CDR3 sequence (DNA): TGTGCCACCAGCAGAGACCAGCCTAGCGGGAGGTGGAATGAGCAGTTCTTC. Translated, it gives CATSRDQPSGRWNEQFF.